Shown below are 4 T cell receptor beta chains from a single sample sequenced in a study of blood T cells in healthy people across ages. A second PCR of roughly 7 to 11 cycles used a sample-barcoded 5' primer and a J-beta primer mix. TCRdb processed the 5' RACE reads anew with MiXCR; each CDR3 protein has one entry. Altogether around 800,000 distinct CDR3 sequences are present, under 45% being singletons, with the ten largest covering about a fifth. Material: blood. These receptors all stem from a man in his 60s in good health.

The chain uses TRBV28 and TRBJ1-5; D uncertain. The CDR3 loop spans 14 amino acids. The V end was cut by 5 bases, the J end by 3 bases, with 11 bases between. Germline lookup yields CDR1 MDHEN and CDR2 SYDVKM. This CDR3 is CASSGPGINQPQHF. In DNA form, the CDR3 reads TGTGCCAGCAGTGGTCCCGGGATCAATCAGCCCCAGCATTTT.

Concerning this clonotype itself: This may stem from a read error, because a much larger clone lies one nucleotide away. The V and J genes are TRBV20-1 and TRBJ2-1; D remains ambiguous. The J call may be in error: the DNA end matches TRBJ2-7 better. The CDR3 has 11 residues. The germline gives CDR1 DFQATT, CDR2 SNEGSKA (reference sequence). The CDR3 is CSAGSHNEQYF. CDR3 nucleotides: TGCAGTGCTGGATCTCACAATGAGCAGTACTTC.

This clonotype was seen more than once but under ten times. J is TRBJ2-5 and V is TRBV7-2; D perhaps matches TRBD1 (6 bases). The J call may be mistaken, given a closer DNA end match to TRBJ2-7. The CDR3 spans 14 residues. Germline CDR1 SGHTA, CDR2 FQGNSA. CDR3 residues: CASSSGHAGLEQYF. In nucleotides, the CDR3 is TGTGCCAGCAGCTCGGGACACGCAGGCCTCGAGCAGTACTTC.

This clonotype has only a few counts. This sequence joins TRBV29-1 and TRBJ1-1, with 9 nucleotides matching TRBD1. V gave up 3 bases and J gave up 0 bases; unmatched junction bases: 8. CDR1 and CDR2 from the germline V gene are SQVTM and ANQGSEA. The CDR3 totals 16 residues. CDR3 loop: CSVDGGQGGMNTEAFF. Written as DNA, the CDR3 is TGCAGCGTTGATGGGGGACAGGGAGGAATGAACACTGAAGCTTTCTTT.